Listed below are T cell receptor beta chains from one sample, sequenced in a study of PD-L1 blockade in urothelial cancer. Profiling relied on immunoSEQ multiplex PCR, and the TCRdb table lists in-frame clones only, not all of them. The sample has roughly 120,000 clones; approximately 88% are singletons. The sample here was PBMCs, taken around atezolizumab (anti-PD-L1) treatment. The receptors come from a man in his fifties or sixties with urothelial cancer. CDR3s include the opening cysteine and the closing phenylalanine or tryptophan. Each record gives: V gene, CDR3 length, J gene, CDR3 protein.

TRBV11-3	14	TRBJ2-7	CASSLDRRGGEQYF
TRBV6-5	14	TRBJ1-4	CASSPRDSNEKLFF
TRBV16	16	TRBJ1-5	CASSRRGQGLNQPQHF
TRBV28	16	TRBJ2-1	CASSSPTSDSYNEQFF
TRBV5-1	15	TRBJ2-1	CASSPGTGQYNEQFF
TRBV7-6	16	TRBJ2-1	CASSATGTRSVDEQFF
TRBV23-1	14	TRBJ2-7	CASSQAQGTAEQYF
TRBV6-4	14	TRBJ2-1	CASSDFSGTYEQFF
TRBV9	15	TRBJ2-3	CASRLGRHSTDTQYF
TRBV6-1	14	TRBJ2-7	CASNGGLVTYEQYF
TRBV6-1	15	TRBJ1-4	CASNKEGYTNEKLFF
TRBV7-9	14	TRBJ1-2	CASSSRTGNYGYTF
TRBV30	15	TRBJ2-2	CAWSGTLAGTGELFF
TRBV27	18	TRBJ1-6	CASSLSTGPYSYNSPLHF
TRBV9	15	TRBJ2-3	CASSAQAGHTDTQYF
TRBV28	14	TRBJ1-1	CASSLRTENTEAFF
TRBV27	15	TRBJ2-3	CASSLKTTGPDTQYF
TRBV5-4	14	TRBJ2-3	CASSVETGVDTQYF
TRBV2	14	TRBJ1-1	CASTLNGPNTEAFF